The 21 T cell receptor beta chains below all came from one sample that was sequenced in a study of CD8+ T cells in alopecia areata. cDNA reverse transcribed from extracted RNA served as the sequencing template. The protocol was immunoSEQ multiplex PCR, while the TCRdb copy is restricted to in-frame clones and leaves out a portion. Of 15,000 to 20,000 clones listed, just under 60% are singletons. The treatment denotes: oral pan-JAK inhibitor, 5-10 mg twice daily. Sampling of alopecia areata patients yielded lesional scalp punch biopsies as well as peripheral blood. The sequencing here drew on skin, taken at week 4, from a patient treated with tofacitinib. The receptors shown here come from a human donor with alopecia areata.

The rearrangement links TRBV6-6 to TRBJ2-3; TRBD1 agrees at 12 bases. The CDR3 extends over 15 amino acids. The germline gives CDR1 MNHNY, CDR2 SVGAGI (reference sequence). V lost 6 bases to trimming and J lost 4 bases; unmatched junction nucleotides: 5. This CDR3 is CASSRDRGRPDTQYF. The CDR3 DNA sequence: TGTGCCAGCAGCCGGGACAGGGGGCGCCCAGATACGCAGTATTTT.

The chain carries TRBV6-5 and TRBJ1-3; TRBD1 might be the D (5 bases). From germline, CDR1 is MNHEY and CDR2 SVGAGI. V lost 6 bases and J lost 1, with 10 bases in between. This CDR3 has 14 amino acids. CDR3 amino acids: CASSLAGSGNTIYF. In nucleotides, the CDR3 is TGTGCCAGCAGCTTGGCAGGGTCTGGAAACACCATATATTTT.

The rearrangement joins TRBV7-3 to TRBJ2-1; a weak D match, TRBD1 (6 bases). The CDR3 contains 15 residues. The V and J ends lost 5 bases and 2 bases respectively, with 13 bases between them. The V gene's germline CDR1 is SGHTA and CDR2 FQGTGA. CDR3 in amino acids: CASSPGERPYNEQFF. The CDR3 DNA is TGTGCCAGCAGCCCAGGGGAGAGGCCCTACAATGAGCAGTTCTTC.

By proportion, this clone is large. This chain uses TRBV28 with TRBJ1-3, with unresolved D. The V and J ends lost 2 bases and 2 bases respectively, with 16 bases between them. Germline loops: CDR1 MDHEN, CDR2 SYDVKM. The CDR3 is 17 residues long. In nucleotides, the CDR3 is TGTGCCAGCAGTTTACACCGGGCGGGGAAGGCTGGAAACACCATATATTTT. This gives the protein CASSLHRAGKAGNTIYF.

The chain is built from TRBV30 and TRBJ2-1, with D possibly TRBD1 on 6 matching bases. In germline, CDR1 is GTSNPN, CDR2 SVGIG (reference sequence). The CDR3 is 13 residues long. The germline V and J ends were trimmed by 3 bases and 7 bases, with 13 bases remaining between them. The CDR3 here is CAWSQGQGNEQFF. DNA of the CDR3: TGTGCCTGGAGCCAAGGGCAGGGGAATGAGCAGTTCTTC.

This chain connects TRBV5-6 to TRBJ1-3; possibly TRBD1 for D (5 bases). The CDR3 totals 15 residues. Germline values: CDR1 SGHDT, CDR2 YYEEEE. The ends were cut back, 3 bases at V and 0 bases at J, with 10 bases in the middle. CDR3 coding DNA: TGTGCCAGCAGCTGGTGGGACTTCTCTGGAAACACCATATATTTT. Encoded protein: CASSWWDFSGNTIYF.

The CDR3 bases are TGTGCCAGCAGCTTTGACCCGGGACAGTCTAACTATGGCTACACCTTC. Translating it yields CASSFDPGQSNYGYTF. This chain links TRBV7-6 with TRBJ1-2; 7 positions agree with TRBD1. Germline CDR1 SGHVS, CDR2 FNYEAQ. J lost 0 bases, V lost 3 bases, and 7 bases had no gene match. The CDR3 runs to 16 residues.

The chain combines TRBV5-1 with TRBJ1-2; 9 bases are shared with TRBD1. V lost 4 bases, J lost 7 bases, and 14 bases stayed unmatched. Looked up from germline, CDR1 is SGHRS and CDR2 is YFSETQ. There are 16 residues in the CDR3. The CDR3 sequence is CASSPRGDRAGAGYTF. CDR3 in DNA: TGCGCCAGCAGCCCCAGGGGGGACAGGGCTGGAGCTGGCTACACCTTC.

The CDR3 bases are TGTGCCAGCAGCCCGGGACTACGAGGCAATGAGCAGTTCTTC. Its translation is CASSPGLRGNEQFF. This rearrangement joins TRBV4-2 to TRBJ2-1; 7 bases map to TRBD2. Trimming took 4 bases from V and 6 from J; bases not matched to a gene: 6. Germline V gene sequence: CDR1 LGHNA, CDR2 YNFKEQ. This CDR3 has 14 residues.

The chain employs TRBV28 and TRBJ1-4, with a tentative D call TRBD1 (5 bases). The CDR3 covers 16 residues. In germline, CDR1 is MDHEN, CDR2 SYDVKM. V was pared by 3 bases and J by 5 bases, with 16 bases between. As DNA, the CDR3 is TGTGCCAGCAGTTTCACCTGGGGGACCCCGAATGAAAAACTGTTTTTT. As protein: CASSFTWGTPNEKLFF.

The rearrangement links TRBV18 to TRBJ1-2, with TRBD1 matching over 9 bases. This CDR3 is 15 amino acids long. V was clipped by 3 bases and J by 7 bases; unmatched bases: 9. Germline lookup yields CDR1 KGHSH and CDR2 LQKENI. Here the CDR3 reads CASSPGQGVRFGYTF. Written as DNA, the CDR3 is TGTGCCAGCTCACCGGGACAGGGTGTCCGATTTGGCTACACCTTC.

The chain joins TRBV5-8 to TRBJ1-4, with unresolved D. This CDR3 contains 15 residues. Trimming cost V 2 bases and J 2 bases, with 10 bases left between them. Germline CDR1 is SGHTS and CDR2 is YDEGEE. The chain's CDR3 is CASSLWVATNEKLFF. The CDR3 coding sequence is TGTGCCAGCAGCTTATGGGTTGCGACTAATGAAAAACTGTTTTTT. The full variable domain, rest sourced from reference TRBV5-8 and TRBJ1-4, is EAGVTQSPTHLIKTRGQQATLRCSPISGHTSVYWYQQALGLGLQFLLWYDEGEERNRGNFPPRFSGRQFPNYSSELNVNALELEDSALYLCASSLWVATNEKLFFGSGTQLSVL.

The chain combines TRBV29-1 with TRBJ1-5; D not resolved. The CDR3 is 12 residues long. V shed 4 bases and J shed 3 bases, with 7 bases lying between them. CDR1 and CDR2 from the germline V gene are SQVTM and ANQGSEA. Written as DNA, the CDR3 is TGCAGCGTTGGTGGGCCCAATCAGCCCCAGCATTTT. This gives the protein CSVGGPNQPQHF. Full variable domain (outside the CDR3, taken from reference TRBV29-1 and TRBJ1-5): SAVISQKPSRDICQRGTSLTIQCQVDSQVTMMFWYRQQPGQSLTLIATANQGSEATYESGFVIDKFPISRPNLTFSTLTVSNMSPEDSSIYLCSVGGPNQPQHFGDGTRLSIL.

V gene TRBV11-2 combines with J gene TRBJ2-7; 7 nucleotides agree with TRBD2. The germline gives CDR1 SGHAT, CDR2 FQNNGV. The trim removed 1 base at V and 9 bases at J, leaving 12 bases unmatched. This CDR3 has 15 residues. CDR3 nucleotide sequence: TGTGCCAGCAGCTTAGCGACGGGGGGAGACCTGGGGCAGTACTTC. Translated: CASSLATGGDLGQYF.

The chain couples TRBV27 to TRBJ1-6; 8 nucleotides agree with TRBD1. Germline V gives CDR1 MNHEY, CDR2 SMNVEV (reference sequence). The ends lost 5 bases at V and 5 bases at J; junction bases unmatched: 8. The CDR3 has 16 amino acids. The chain's CDR3 is CASSTYRTGNNSPLHF. Written as DNA, the CDR3 is TGTGCCAGCAGTACTTATAGGACAGGGAATAATTCACCCCTCCACTTT.

The chain links TRBV6-1 to TRBJ1-1; D ambiguous. Germline V gene lookup returns CDR1 MNHNS and CDR2 SASEGT. CDR3 length equals 13 residues. Trimming pared 7 bases from V and 0 bases from J, leaving 9 bases between. DNA of the CDR3: TGTGCCAGCAACGAGCTCATGAACACTGAAGCTTTCTTT. This sequence encodes CASNELMNTEAFF.

Comment on this clone: It is likely a read error: a sequence one base away is far more abundant. The gene calls are TRBV4-2 and TRBJ2-2; unclear D gene. V lost 0 bases to trimming and J lost 4 bases, with 0 bases between them. The CDR3 is made up of 12 amino acids. CDR1 is LGHNA, CDR2 YNFKEQ, per germline. CDR3 region: CASSQDTGELFF. The CDR3 DNA sequence: TGTGCCAGCAGCCAAGACACCGGGGAGCTGTTTTTT.

This clone has only a few counts. This chain connects TRBV9 to TRBJ2-7, with D possibly being TRBD1 (5 bases). Germline assignment: CDR1 SGDLS and CDR2 YYNGEE. The CDR3 covers 15 residues. Trimming shortened V by 4 bases and J by 6 bases, and 20 bases separated the two germline ends. The CDR3, as DNA: TGTGCCAGCAGCTCATTGGGTGGGGCGGACGGCGAGCAGTACTTC. Protein: CASSSLGGADGEQYF.

J is TRBJ1-3 and V is TRBV7-6, with D hard to call. From germline, CDR1 is SGHVS and CDR2 FNYEAQ. Trimming took off 0 bases at V and 1 base at J, with 1 base between the two ends. CDR3 length: 13 residues. The CDR3 DNA reads TGTGCCAGCAGCTTAGCATCTGGAAACACCATATATTTT. It yields the protein CASSLASGNTIYF.

This clone has just a few counts. The chain employs TRBV20-1 and TRBJ1-2; D gene ambiguous. This CDR3 has 10 residues. Germline V lookup: CDR1 DFQATT, CDR2 SNEGSKA (reference sequence). V lost 7 bases to trimming and J lost 4 bases, with 7 bases between them. The CDR3 region has the DNA TGCAGTGGCTCCAGCTATGGCTACACCTTC. Protein sequence: CSGSSYGYTF.

This clone has only a few counts. The chain has TRBV10-3 and TRBJ1-1; no reliable D call. The germline V gene encodes CDR1 ENHRY and CDR2 SYGVKD. This CDR3 is built from 13 residues. V was pared by 7 bases and J by 3 bases, with 12 bases between. The CDR3 DNA reads as TGTGCCATCACCGTTAGTAAGGACACTGAAGCTTTCTTT. Translation gives CAITVSKDTEAFF.